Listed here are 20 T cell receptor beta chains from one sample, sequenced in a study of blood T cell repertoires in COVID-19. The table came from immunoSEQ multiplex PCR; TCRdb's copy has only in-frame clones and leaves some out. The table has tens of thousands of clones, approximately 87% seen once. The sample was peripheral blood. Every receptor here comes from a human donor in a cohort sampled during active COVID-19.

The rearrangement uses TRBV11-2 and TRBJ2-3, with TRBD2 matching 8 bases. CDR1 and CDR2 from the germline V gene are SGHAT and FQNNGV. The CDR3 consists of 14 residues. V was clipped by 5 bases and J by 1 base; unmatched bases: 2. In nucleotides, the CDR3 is TGTGCCAGCAGCACTAGCGGAGGCACAGATACGCAGTATTTT. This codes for CASSTSGGTDTQYF. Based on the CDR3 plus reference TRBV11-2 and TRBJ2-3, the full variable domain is EAGVAQSPRYKIIEKRQSVAFWCNPISGHATLYWYQQILGQGPKLLIQFQNNGVVDDSQLPKDRFSAERLKGVDSTLKIQPAKLEDSAVYLCASSTSGGTDTQYFGPGTRLTVL.

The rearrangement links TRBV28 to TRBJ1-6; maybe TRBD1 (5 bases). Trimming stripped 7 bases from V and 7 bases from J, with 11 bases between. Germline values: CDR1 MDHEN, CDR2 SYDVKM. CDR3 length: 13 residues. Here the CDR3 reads CASTFKGNSPLHF. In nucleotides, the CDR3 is TGTGCCAGCACCTTCAAGGGGAATTCACCCCTCCACTTT.

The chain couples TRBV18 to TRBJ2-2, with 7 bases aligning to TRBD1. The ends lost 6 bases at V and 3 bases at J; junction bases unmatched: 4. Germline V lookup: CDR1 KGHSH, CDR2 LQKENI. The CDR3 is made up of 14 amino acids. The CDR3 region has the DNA TGTGCCAGCTCGCCCGGGACAGACACCGGGGAGCTGTTTTTT. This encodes CASSPGTDTGELFF.

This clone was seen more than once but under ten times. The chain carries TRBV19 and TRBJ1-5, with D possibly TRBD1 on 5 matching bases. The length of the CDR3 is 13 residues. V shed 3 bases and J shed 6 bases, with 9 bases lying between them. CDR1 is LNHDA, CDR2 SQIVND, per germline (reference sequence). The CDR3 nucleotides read TGTGCCAGTAGTATCGGGGGGACTCAGCCCCAGCATTTT. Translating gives CASSIGGTQPQHF.

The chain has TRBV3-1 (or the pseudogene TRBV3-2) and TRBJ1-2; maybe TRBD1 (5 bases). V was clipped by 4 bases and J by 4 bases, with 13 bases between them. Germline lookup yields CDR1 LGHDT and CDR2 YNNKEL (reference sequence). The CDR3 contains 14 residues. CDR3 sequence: CASSPLLGGYGYTF. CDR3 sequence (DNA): TGTGCCAGCAGCCCCCTCTTGGGGGGCTATGGCTACACCTTC.

CDR3 DNA sequence: TGTGCCAGCAGCTTAGGAGGACAGGGCTCTTACAATGAGCAGTTCTTC. Translation gives CASSLGGQGSYNEQFF. The chain is built from TRBV11-2 and TRBJ2-1; TRBD1 matches 8 bases. This CDR3 is 16 amino acids long. Per germline, CDR1 SGHAT and CDR2 FQNNGV. Germline trimming cut 1 base from V and 4 bases from J; bases unmatched to any gene: 6. The variable domain in full, completed from reference TRBV11-2 and TRBJ2-1, reads EAGVAQSPRYKIIEKRQSVAFWCNPISGHATLYWYQQILGQGPKLLIQFQNNGVVDDSQLPKDRFSAERLKGVDSTLKIQPAKLEDSAVYLCASSLGGQGSYNEQFFGPGTRLTVL.

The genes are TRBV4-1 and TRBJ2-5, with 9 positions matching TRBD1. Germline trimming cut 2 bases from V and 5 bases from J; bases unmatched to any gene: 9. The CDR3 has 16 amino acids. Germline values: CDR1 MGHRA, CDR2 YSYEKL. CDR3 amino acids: CASSQPGTGPWETQYF. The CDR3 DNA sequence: TGCGCCAGCAGCCAACCCGGGACAGGGCCTTGGGAGACCCAGTACTTC.

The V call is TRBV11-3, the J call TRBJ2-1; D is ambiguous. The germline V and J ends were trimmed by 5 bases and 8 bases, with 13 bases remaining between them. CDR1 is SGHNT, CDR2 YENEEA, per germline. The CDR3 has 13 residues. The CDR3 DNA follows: TGTGCCAGCAGCCACTGGTCCGACTATGAGCAGTTCTTC. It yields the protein CASSHWSDYEQFF. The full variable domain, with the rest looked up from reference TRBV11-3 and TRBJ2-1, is EAGVVQSPRYKIIEKKQPVAFWCNPISGHNTLYWYLQNLGQGPELLIRYENEEAVDDSQLPKDRFSAERLKGVDSTLKIQPAELGDSAVYLCASSHWSDYEQFFGPGTRLTVL.

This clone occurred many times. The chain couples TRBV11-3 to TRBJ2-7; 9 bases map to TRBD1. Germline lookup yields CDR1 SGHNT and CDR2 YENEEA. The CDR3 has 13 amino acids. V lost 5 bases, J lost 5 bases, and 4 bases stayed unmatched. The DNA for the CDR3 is TGTGCCAGCAGCCCTGGGACAGGGAACGAGCAGTACTTC. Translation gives CASSPGTGNEQYF. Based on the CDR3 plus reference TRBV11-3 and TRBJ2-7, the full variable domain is EAGVVQSPRYKIIEKKQPVAFWCNPISGHNTLYWYLQNLGQGPELLIRYENEEAVDDSQLPKDRFSAERLKGVDSTLKIQPAELGDSAVYLCASSPGTGNEQYFGPGTRLTVT.

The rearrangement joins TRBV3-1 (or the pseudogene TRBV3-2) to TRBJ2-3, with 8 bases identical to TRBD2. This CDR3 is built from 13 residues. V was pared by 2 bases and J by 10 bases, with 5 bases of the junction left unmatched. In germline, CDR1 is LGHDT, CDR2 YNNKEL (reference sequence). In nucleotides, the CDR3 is TGTGCCAGCAGCCAAAATCGGGAGGGGGCGCAGTATTTT. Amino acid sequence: CASSQNREGAQYF.

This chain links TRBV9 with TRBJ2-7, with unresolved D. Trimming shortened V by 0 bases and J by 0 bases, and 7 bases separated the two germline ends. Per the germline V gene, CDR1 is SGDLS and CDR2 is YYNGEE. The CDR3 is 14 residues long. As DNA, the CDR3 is TGTGCCAGCAGCGTAGGAGGAGTCTCCTACGAGCAGTACTTC. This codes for CASSVGGVSYEQYF.

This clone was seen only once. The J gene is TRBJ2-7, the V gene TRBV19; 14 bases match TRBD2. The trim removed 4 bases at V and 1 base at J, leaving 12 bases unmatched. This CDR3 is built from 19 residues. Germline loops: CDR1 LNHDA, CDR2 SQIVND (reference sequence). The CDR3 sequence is CASSRSTGGLAGESYEQYF. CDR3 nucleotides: TGTGCCAGTAGTAGATCGACAGGGGGACTAGCGGGAGAGTCCTACGAGCAGTACTTC. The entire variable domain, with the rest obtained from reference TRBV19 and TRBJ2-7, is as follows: DGGITQSPKYLFRKEGQNVTLSCEQNLNHDAMYWYRQDPGQGLRLIYYSQIVNDFQKGDIAEGYSVSREKKESFPLTVTSAQKNPTAFYLCASSRSTGGLAGESYEQYFGPGTRLTVT.

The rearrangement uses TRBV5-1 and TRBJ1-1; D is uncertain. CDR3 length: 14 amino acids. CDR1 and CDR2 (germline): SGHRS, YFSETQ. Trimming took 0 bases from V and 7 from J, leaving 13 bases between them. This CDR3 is CASSLDGAPGEAFF. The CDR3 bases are TGCGCCAGCAGCTTGGATGGCGCACCGGGTGAAGCTTTCTTT.

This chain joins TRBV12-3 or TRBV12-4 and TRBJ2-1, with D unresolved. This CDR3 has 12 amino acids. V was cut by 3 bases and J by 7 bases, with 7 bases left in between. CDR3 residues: CASSLGPNEQFF. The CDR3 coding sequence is TGTGCCAGCAGTTTGGGCCCTAATGAGCAGTTCTTC.

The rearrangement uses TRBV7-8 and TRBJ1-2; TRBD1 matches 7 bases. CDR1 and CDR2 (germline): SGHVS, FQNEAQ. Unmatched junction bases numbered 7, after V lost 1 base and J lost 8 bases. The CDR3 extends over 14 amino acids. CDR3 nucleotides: TGTGCCAGCAGCTTAGGGGACAGTGTAAAGGGCTACACCTTC. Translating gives CASSLGDSVKGYTF.

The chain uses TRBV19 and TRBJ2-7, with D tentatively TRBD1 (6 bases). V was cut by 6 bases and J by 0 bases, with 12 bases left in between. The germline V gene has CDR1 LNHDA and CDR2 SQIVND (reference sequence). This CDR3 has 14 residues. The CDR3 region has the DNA TGTGCCAGTAGGCCGAGGGGGAGCTCCTACGAGCAGTACTTC. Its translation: CASRPRGSSYEQYF.

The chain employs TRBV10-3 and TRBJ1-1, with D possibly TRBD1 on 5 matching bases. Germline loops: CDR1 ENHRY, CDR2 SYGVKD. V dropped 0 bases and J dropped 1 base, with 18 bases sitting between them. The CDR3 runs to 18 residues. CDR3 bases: TGTGCCATCAGTGAGTCGAGGATACGGGGGTCGGGGAACACTGAAGCTTTCTTT. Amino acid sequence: CAISESRIRGSGNTEAFF.

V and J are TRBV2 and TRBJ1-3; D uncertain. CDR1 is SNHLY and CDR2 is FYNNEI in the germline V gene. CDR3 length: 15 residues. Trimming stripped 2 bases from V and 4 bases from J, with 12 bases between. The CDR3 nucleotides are TGTGCCAGCAGTGAACAGCTAACGGGGGGAAACACCATATATTTT. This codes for CASSEQLTGGNTIYF.

The CDR3 here is CASSNLGGEETGNTEAFF. The CDR3 region has the DNA TGTGCCAGTAGTAACCTCGGGGGGGAAGAGACAGGGAACACTGAAGCTTTCTTT. The V call is TRBV19, the J call TRBJ1-1; tentatively, D is TRBD1 (6 bases). The CDR3 loop spans 18 amino acids. The V end lost 4 bases, the J end lost 1 base, and 22 bases lay between the germline ends. Germline assignment: CDR1 LNHDA and CDR2 SQIVND (reference sequence).

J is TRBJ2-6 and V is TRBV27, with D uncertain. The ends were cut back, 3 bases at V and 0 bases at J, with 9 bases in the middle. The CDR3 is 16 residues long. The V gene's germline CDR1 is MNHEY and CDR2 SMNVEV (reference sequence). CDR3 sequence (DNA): TGTGCCAGCAGTTTTCGAAGCCCCTCTGGGGCCAACGTCCTGACTTTC. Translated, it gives CASSFRSPSGANVLTF.